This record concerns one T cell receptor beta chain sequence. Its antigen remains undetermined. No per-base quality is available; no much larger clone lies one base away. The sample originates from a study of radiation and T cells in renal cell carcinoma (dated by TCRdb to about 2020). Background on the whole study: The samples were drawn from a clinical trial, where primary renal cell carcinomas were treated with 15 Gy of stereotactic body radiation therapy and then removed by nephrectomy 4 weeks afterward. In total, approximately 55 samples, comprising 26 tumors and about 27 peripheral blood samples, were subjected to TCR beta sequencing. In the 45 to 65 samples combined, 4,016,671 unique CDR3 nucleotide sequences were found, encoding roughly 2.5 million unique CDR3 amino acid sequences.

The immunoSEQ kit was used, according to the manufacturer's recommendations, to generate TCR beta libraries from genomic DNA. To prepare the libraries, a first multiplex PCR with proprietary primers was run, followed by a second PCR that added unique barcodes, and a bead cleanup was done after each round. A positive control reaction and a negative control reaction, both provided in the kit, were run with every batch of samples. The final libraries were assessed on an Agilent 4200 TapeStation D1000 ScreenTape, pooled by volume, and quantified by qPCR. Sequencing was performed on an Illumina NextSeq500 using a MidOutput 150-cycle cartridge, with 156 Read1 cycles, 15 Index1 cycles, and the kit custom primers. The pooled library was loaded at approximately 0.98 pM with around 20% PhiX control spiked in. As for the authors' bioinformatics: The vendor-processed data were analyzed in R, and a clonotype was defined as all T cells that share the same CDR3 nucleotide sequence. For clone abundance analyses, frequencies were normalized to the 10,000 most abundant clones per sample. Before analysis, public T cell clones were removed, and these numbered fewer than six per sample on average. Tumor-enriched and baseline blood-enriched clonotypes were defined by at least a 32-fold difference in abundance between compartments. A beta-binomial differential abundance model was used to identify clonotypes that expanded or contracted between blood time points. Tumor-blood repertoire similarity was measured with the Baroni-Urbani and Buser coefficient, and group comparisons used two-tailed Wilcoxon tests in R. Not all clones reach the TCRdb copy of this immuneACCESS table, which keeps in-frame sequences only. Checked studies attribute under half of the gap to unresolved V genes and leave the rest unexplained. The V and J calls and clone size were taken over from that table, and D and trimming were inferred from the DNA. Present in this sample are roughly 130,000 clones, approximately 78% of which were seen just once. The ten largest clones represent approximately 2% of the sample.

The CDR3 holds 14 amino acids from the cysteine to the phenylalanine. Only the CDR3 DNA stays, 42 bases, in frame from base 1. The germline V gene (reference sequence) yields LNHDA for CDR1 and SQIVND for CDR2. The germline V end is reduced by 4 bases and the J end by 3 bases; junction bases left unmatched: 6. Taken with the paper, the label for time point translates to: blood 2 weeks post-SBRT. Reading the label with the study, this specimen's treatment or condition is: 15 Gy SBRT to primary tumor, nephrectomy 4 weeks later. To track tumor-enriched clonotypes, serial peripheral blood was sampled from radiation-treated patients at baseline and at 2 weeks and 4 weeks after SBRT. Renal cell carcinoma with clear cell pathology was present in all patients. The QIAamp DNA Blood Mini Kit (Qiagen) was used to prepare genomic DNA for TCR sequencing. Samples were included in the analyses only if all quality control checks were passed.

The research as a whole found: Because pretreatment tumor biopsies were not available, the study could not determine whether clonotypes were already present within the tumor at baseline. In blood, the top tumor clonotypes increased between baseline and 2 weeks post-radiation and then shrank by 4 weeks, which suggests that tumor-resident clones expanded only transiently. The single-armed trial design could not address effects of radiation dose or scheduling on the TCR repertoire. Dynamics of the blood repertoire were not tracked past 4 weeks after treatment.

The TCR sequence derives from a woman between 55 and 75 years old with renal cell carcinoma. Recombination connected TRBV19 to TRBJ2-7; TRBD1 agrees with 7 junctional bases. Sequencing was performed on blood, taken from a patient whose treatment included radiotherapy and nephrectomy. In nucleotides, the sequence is TGTGCCAGTAGTACAGCCGGGACAGACTACGAGCAGTACTTC. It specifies CASSTAGTDYEQYF.